A single sample is the source of the 20 T cell receptor beta chains below, sequenced in a study of T cells after yellow fever vaccination. TCRdb called the 5' RACE reads again in MiXCR, with one record for every CDR3 protein. The repertoire holds about 140,000 distinct CDR3 sequences, with about 6.2% as singletons. Sequenced material: CD4+ T cells sorted from PBMCs, taken 10 days after the yellow fever booster vaccination. The receptor set was obtained from a man aged 25-40 years who received the YFV17D yellow fever vaccine.

The chain is built from TRBV20-1 and TRBJ2-5; D is perhaps TRBD1 (5 bases). The ends were cut back, 5 bases at V and 5 bases at J, with 18 bases in the middle. The CDR3 sequence is 14 residues long. Germline V gives CDR1 DFQATT, CDR2 SNEGSKA (reference sequence). CDR3 sequence: CSAAGSGLEETQYF. The CDR3, as DNA: TGCAGTGCTGCCGGGTCAGGGCTTGAGGAGACCCAGTACTTC.

This clonotype was counted at least ten times. The rearrangement links TRBV27 to TRBJ1-2; 7 nucleotides agree with TRBD1. Germline V gives CDR1 MNHEY, CDR2 SMNVEV (reference sequence). This CDR3 spans 16 amino acids. With V trimmed by 5 bases and J by 3 bases, 12 bases remained unmatched. The CDR3 is CASSAKTGKRDYGYTF. The CDR3 DNA sequence: TGTGCCAGCAGTGCCAAGACAGGGAAAAGGGACTATGGCTACACCTTC.

Regarding this clonotype: Being one base from a much bigger clone, this may be a read error. The V gene is TRBV20-1, the J gene TRBJ2-3; TRBD2 aligns across 8 bases. Germline V gene lookup returns CDR1 DFQATT and CDR2 SNEGSKA (reference sequence). The CDR3 totals 15 residues. CDR3 in amino acids: CCASPASGSTDTQYF. In DNA, the CDR3 is TGCTGTGCTAGCCCCGCTAGCGGGAGCACAGATACGCAGTATTTT.

This clonotype occurred many times. The genes are TRBV28 and TRBJ2-1; D call uncertain. V dropped 7 bases and J dropped 4 bases, with 17 bases sitting between them. Per germline, CDR1 MDHEN and CDR2 SYDVKM. The CDR3 is 15 residues long. The CDR3 bases are TGTGCCAGCACCCTAGGGCTTCCTGGATACAATGAGCAGTTCTTC. Translated, it gives CASTLGLPGYNEQFF.

This clonotype was seen at least ten times. V is TRBV29-1 and J is TRBJ1-1, with D possibly matching TRBD1 (5 bases). V was trimmed by 6 bases and J by 0 bases, leaving 5 bases between them. The CDR3 length is 11 residues. Germline V CDR1 and CDR2: SQVTM, ANQGSEA. The CDR3 spells CSVQVNTEAFF. The CDR3, as DNA: TGCAGCGTACAGGTGAACACTGAAGCTTTCTTT.

This clonotype was counted ten times or more. The gene calls are TRBV7-2 and TRBJ1-5, with D possibly being TRBD1 (5 bases). V was trimmed by 5 bases and J by 4 bases, leaving 18 bases between them. Germline V gene data show CDR1 as SGHTA and CDR2 as FQGNSA. The CDR3 runs to 16 residues. CDR3 sequence reads: CASSEDSAGWNQPQHF. CDR3 in DNA: TGTGCCAGCAGCGAGGATTCGGCAGGGTGGAATCAGCCCCAGCATTTT.

The chain recombines TRBV7-8 with TRBJ2-6; D unresolved. CDR1 is SGHVS and CDR2 is FQNEAQ in the germline V gene. The CDR3 covers 17 residues. With 1 base removed from V and 2 bases from J, the gap between germline ends came to 12 bases. The CDR3 DNA sequence: TGTGCCAGCAGCTTAGTTCCCCCTGGGACTGGGGCCAACGTCCTGACTTTC. This gives the protein CASSLVPPGTGANVLTF.

This clonotype was seen ten or more times. The chain links TRBV19 to TRBJ2-1; 7 nucleotides align to TRBD1. This CDR3 is 15 amino acids long. The V gene's germline CDR1 is LNHDA and CDR2 SQIVND (reference sequence). The V gene end was trimmed by 6 bases and the J gene end by 9 bases; junction bases not matched to a gene: 14. Here the CDR3 DNA reads TGTGCCAGTAGCCGCGAGAAGGGGGCGCAGGCTGAGCAGTTCTTC. This codes for CASSREKGAQAEQFF.

This clonotype appeared many times. This chain uses TRBV20-1 with TRBJ2-7; the D gene is possibly TRBD2 (6 bases). Germline V CDR1 and CDR2: DFQATT, SNEGSKA (reference sequence). This CDR3 region has 15 residues. The V and J ends lost 1 base and 2 bases respectively, with 15 bases between them. DNA of the CDR3: TGCAGTGCTAGAGCCCCAGGTAGCGGACCCTACGAGCAGTACTTC. This encodes CSARAPGSGPYEQYF.

This clonotype was detected many times. This sequence joins TRBV7-2 and TRBJ2-7; TRBD1 might be the D (5 bases). Deletions cut 2 bases from V and 4 bases from J, with 12 bases between. Germline CDR1 SGHTA, CDR2 FQGNSA. This CDR3 spans 14 amino acids. CDR3 sequence reads: CASSLWQGQYEQYF. The CDR3 DNA follows: TGTGCCAGCAGCTTATGGCAGGGCCAATACGAGCAGTACTTC.

The V gene is TRBV3-1, the J gene TRBJ2-7; possible D gene TRBD1, 6 bases. The CDR3 consists of 15 residues. With 1 base removed from V and 2 bases from J, the gap between germline ends came to 12 bases. Germline V gene lookup returns CDR1 LGHDT and CDR2 YNNKEL (reference sequence). CDR3 in DNA: TGTGCCAGCAGCCAAGCGGAGACAGGCGCCTACGAGCAGTACTTC. Its translation: CASSQAETGAYEQYF.

At least ten counts were recorded for this clonotype. The chain recombines TRBV6-5 with TRBJ2-1; 13 bases are a match to TRBD2. The CDR3 contains 16 residues. The V gene's germline CDR1 is MNHEY and CDR2 SVGAGI. The V and J ends lost 2 bases and 8 bases, in that order; junction bases with no gene match: 6. CDR3 nucleotide sequence: TGTGCCAGCAGTTACGGACTAGCGGGAGTACGTCATGAGCAGTTCTTC. Protein sequence: CASSYGLAGVRHEQFF.

This clonotype was detected many times. The V call is TRBV20-1, the J call TRBJ1-1, with TRBD1 as a possible D gene (5 bases). Germline V gene lookup returns CDR1 DFQATT and CDR2 SNEGSKA (reference sequence). This CDR3 contains 14 residues. V was clipped by 5 bases and J by 2 bases, with 15 bases between them. CDR3 sequence: CSAGGGRSNTEAFF. The CDR3, as DNA: TGCAGTGCTGGGGGAGGAAGGTCAAACACTGAAGCTTTCTTT.

This clonotype was counted ten times or more. The chain is built from TRBV29-1 and TRBJ2-5; no definite D call. CDR3 length: 12 residues. Germline-derived CDR1 and CDR2 are SQVTM and ANQGSEA. Trimming stripped 5 bases from V and 1 base from J, with 8 bases between. CDR3 loop: CSVFQAQETQYF. DNA of the CDR3: TGCAGCGTTTTCCAGGCCCAAGAGACCCAGTACTTC.

At least ten counts were recorded for this clonotype. The V and J genes are TRBV5-1 and TRBJ2-3, with 8 nucleotides matching TRBD1. CDR1 and CDR2 from the germline V gene are SGHRS and YFSETQ. V was clipped by 5 bases and J by 5 bases; unmatched bases: 7. The CDR3 sequence is 14 residues long. For the CDR3, the DNA is TGCGCCAGCAGTCCGGGGGACAGGTTAGATACGCAGTATTTT. Amino acids: CASSPGDRLDTQYF.

This clonotype was seen more than once but under ten times. The J gene is TRBJ2-3, the V gene TRBV20-1; 9 bases match TRBD2. The CDR3 extends over 16 amino acids. Germline trimming cut 5 bases from V and 3 bases from J; bases unmatched to any gene: 12. Germline assignment: CDR1 DFQATT and CDR2 SNEGSKA (reference sequence). CDR3 in amino acids: CSAGPDITSGTDTQYF. DNA of the CDR3: TGCAGTGCTGGCCCCGACATTACTAGCGGGACAGATACGCAGTATTTT.

In its sample, this clonotype was seen many times. The chain links TRBV20-1 to TRBJ2-5; 11 bases agree with TRBD2. Germline CDR1 DFQATT, CDR2 SNEGSKA (reference sequence). The CDR3 is 16 amino acids. Trimming took 2 bases from V and 2 from J; bases not matched to a gene: 7. The CDR3 region has the DNA TGCAGTGCTAGACCTACTAGCGGGAGAAGTCAAGAGACCCAGTACTTC. Protein product: CSARPTSGRSQETQYF.

This clonotype occurred many times. The chain couples TRBV11-2 to TRBJ2-7, with D maybe TRBD2 (5 bases). Deletions cut 6 bases from V and 5 bases from J, with 26 bases between. CDR1 and CDR2 (germline): SGHAT, FQNNGV. The CDR3 is 17 amino acids. CDR3 DNA sequence: TGTGCCAGCAGTTATCCTGAGGGTCTCGAGGGAGTCAACGAGCAGTACTTC. Translated, it gives CASSYPEGLEGVNEQYF.

Comments on this clonotype: It may be a read error: a sequence one base away is much more abundant. The chain couples TRBV5-1 to TRBJ2-3, with 9 bases lining up with TRBD2. Germline CDR1 and CDR2: SGHRS and YFSETQ. The CDR3 extends over 14 amino acids. The CDR3 region has the DNA TGCGCCAGCAGCTCTAGCGGGAATACAGATGCGCAGTATTTT. This gives the protein CASSSSGNTDAQYF.

The gene calls are TRBV29-1 and TRBJ2-7; D is ambiguous. The CDR3 has 13 amino acids. From germline, CDR1 is SQVTM and CDR2 ANQGSEA. V was trimmed by 4 bases and J by 3 bases, leaving 13 bases between them. The CDR3, as DNA: TGCAGCGTTGCCCTCGGCGGAAACTACGAGCAGTACTTC. This gives the protein CSVALGGNYEQYF.